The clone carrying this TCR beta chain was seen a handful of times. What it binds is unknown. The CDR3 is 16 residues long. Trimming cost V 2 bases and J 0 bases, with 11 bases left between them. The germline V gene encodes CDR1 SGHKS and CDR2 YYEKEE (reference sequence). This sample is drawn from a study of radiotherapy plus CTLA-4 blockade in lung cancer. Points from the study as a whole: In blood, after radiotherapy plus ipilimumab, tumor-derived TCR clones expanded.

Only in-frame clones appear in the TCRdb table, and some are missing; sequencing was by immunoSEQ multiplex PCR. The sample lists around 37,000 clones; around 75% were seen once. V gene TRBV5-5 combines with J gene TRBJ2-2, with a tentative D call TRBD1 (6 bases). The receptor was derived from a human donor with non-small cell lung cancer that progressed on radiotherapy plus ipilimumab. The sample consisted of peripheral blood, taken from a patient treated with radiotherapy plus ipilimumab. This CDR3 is CASSFRQVANTGELFF. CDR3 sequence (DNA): TGTGCCAGCAGCTTCCGACAGGTAGCGAACACCGGGGAGCTGTTTTTT.